The T cell receptor (beta chain) under discussion was sequenced for a study of cytomegalovirus exposure and HLA in healthy donors. CDR1 is SGHDT and CDR2 is YYEEEE in the germline V gene. The CDR3 spans 14 residues. V shed 4 bases and J shed 1 base, with 11 bases lying between them. Vbeta (60) and Jbeta (13) primers were used in the PCR. Clones were read by immunoSEQ multiplex PCR, and TCRdb kept only the in-frame ones, dropping some. The repertoire holds 100,000 to 150,000 clones, with 8.5% as singletons. The source is a man between 35 and 55 years old in good health and CMV-seronegative. This chain uses TRBV5-6 with TRBJ1-1; the D gene is possibly TRBD1 (5 bases). Sequencing input: PBMCs. CDR3 nucleotide sequence: TGTGCCAGCAGCAGCGGGACGTGGAACACTGAAGCTTTCTTT. Its protein is CASSSGTWNTEAFF.